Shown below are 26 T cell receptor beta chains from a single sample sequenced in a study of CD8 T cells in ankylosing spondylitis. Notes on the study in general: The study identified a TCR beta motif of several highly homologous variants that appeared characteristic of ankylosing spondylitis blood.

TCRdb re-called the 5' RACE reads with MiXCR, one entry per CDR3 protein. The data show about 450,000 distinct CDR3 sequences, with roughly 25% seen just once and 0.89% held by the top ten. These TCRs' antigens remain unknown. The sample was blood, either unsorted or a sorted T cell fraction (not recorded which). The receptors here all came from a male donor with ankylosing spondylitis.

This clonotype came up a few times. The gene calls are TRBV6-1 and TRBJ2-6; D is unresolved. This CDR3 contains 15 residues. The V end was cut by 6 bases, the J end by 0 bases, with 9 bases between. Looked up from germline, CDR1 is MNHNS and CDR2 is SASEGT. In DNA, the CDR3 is TGTGCCAGCAGCCACACAGTCTCTGGGGCCAACGTCCTGACTTTC. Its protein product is CASSHTVSGANVLTF.

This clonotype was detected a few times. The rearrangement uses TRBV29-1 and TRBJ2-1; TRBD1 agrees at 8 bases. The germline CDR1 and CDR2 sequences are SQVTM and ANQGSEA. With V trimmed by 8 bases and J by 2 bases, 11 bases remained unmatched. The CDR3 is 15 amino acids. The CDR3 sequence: CSIDRGDKTYNEQFF. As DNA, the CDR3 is TGCAGCATAGACAGGGGCGACAAGACCTACAATGAGCAGTTCTTC.

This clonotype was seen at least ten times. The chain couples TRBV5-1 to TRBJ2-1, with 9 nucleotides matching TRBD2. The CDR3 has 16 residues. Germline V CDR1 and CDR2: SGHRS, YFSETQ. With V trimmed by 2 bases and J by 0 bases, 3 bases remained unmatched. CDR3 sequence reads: CASSFRTSDSYNEQFF. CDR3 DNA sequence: TGCGCCAGCAGCTTCCGGACTAGCGACTCCTACAATGAGCAGTTCTTC.

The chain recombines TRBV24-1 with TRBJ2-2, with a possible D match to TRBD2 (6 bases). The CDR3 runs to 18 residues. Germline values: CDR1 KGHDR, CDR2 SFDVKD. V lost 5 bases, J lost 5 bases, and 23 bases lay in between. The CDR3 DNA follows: TGTGCCACCAGTGGAACCGGGACTGGACTTTTCCTAACCGGGGAGCTGTTTTTT. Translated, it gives CATSGTGTGLFLTGELFF.

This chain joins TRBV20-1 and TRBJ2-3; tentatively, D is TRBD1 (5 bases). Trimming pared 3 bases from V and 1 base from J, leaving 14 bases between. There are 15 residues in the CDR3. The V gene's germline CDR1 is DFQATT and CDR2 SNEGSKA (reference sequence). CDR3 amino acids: CSASWGFPGTDTQYF. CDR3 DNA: TGCAGTGCTAGTTGGGGCTTCCCGGGCACAGATACGCAGTATTTT.

CDR3 coding DNA: TGTGCCACCAGCAGGGGCCGAACACGTCCAGGGGCCAACGTCCTGACTTTC. This translates into CATSRGRTRPGANVLTF. V gene TRBV15 combines with J gene TRBJ2-6; D is ambiguous. This CDR3 has 17 amino acids. CDR1 LNHNV and CDR2 YYDKDF come from the germline V gene (reference sequence). The V gene lost 3 bases and the J gene lost 4 bases, with 16 bases spanning the gap.

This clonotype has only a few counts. In nucleotides, the CDR3 is TGCGCCAGCAGCTCATCGGGACTAGCGGGAGATTATACGCAGTATTTT. This sequence encodes CASSSSGLAGDYTQYF. The genes are TRBV5-1 and TRBJ2-3; 14 bases align to TRBD2. V shed 3 bases and J 7 bases; nucleotides not matched to a gene: 7. The CDR3 covers 16 residues. Germline V CDR1 and CDR2: SGHRS, YFSETQ.

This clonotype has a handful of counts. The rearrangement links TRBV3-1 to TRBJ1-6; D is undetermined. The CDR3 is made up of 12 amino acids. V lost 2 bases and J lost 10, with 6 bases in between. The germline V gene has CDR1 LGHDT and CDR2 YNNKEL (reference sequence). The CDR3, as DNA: TGTGCCAGCAGCCAATGGCCCTCACCCCTCCACTTT. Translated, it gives CASSQWPSPLHF.

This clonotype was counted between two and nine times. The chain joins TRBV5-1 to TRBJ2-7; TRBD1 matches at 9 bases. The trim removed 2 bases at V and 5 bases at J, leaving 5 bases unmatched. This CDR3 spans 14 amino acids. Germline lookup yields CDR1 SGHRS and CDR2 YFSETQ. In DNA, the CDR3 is TGCGCCAGCAGCTTACAGGGGGCGGACAACGAGCAGTACGTC. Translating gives CASSLQGADNEQYV.

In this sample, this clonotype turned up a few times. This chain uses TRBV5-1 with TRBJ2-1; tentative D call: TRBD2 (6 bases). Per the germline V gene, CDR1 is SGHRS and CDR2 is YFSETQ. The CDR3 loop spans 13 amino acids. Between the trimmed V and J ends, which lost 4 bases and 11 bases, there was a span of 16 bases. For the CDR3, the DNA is TGCGCCAGCAGCCAAACCGGGAGTGGAAAGCAGTTCTTC. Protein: CASSQTGSGKQFF.

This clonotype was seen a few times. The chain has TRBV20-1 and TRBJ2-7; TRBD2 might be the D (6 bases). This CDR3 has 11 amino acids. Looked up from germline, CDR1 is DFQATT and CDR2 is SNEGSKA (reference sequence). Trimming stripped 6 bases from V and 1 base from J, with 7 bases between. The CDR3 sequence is CSAGTSYEQYV. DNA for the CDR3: TGCAGTGCCGGGACTTCCTACGAGCAGTACGTC.

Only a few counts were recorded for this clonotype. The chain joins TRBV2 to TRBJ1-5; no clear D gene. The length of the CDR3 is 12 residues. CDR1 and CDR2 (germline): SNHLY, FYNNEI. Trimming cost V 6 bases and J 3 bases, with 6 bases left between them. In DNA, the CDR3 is TGTGCCAGCAGCGGGGTCAATCAGCCCCAGCATTTT. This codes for CASSGVNQPQHF.

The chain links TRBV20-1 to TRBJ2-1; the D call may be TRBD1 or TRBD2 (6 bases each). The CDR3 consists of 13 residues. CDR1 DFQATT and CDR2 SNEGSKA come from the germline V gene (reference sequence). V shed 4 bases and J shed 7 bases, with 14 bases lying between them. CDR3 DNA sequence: TGCAGTGCTATGCGGGACAAACCTAATGAGCAGTTCTTC. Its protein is CSAMRDKPNEQFF.

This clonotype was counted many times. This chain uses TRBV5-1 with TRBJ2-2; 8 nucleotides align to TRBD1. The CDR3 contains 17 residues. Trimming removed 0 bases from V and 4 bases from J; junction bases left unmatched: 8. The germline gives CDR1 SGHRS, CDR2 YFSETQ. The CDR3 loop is CASSLAPGQERTGELFF. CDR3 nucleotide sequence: TGCGCCAGCAGCTTGGCCCCGGGACAGGAGCGCACCGGGGAGCTGTTTTTT.

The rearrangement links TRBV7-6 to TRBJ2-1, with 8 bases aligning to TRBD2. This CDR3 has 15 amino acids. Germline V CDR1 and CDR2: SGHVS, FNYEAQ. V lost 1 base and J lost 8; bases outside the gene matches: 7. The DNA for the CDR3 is TGTGCCAGCAGCTTAGAGGGGACTAGGACACATGAGCAGTTCTTC. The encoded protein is CASSLEGTRTHEQFF.

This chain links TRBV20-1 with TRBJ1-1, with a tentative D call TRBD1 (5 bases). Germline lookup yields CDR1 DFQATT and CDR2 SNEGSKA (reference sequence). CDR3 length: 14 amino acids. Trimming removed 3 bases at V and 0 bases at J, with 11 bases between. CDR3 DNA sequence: TGCAGTGCTAGGGGGGACGGATTGAACACTGAAGCTTTCTTT. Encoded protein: CSARGDGLNTEAFF.

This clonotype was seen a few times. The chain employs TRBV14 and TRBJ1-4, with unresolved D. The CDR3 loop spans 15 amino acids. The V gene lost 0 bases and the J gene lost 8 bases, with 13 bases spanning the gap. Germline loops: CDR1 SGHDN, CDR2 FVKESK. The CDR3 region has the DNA TGTGCCAGCAGCCAAGAGCGTCACCCGGGAGAAAAACTGTTTTTT. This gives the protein CASSQERHPGEKLFF.

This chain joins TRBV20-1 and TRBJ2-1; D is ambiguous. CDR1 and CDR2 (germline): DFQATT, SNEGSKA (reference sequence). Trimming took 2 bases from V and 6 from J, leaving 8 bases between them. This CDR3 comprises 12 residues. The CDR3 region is CSARRVGNEQFF. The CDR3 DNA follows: TGCAGTGCTAGAAGGGTGGGCAATGAGCAGTTCTTC.

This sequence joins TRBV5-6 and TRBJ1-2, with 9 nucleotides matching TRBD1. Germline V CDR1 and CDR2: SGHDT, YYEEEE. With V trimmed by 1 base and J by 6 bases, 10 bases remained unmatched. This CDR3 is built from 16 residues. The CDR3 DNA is TGTGCCAGCAGCTTGTACCCCGGGACAGGGTCGCATGGCTACACCTTC. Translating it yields CASSLYPGTGSHGYTF.

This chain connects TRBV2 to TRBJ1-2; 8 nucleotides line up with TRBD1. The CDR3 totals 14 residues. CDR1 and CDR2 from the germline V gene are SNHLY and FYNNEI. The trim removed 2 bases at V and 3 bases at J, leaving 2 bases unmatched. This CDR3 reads CASSEQGADYGYTF. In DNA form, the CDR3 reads TGTGCCAGCAGTGAACAGGGGGCGGACTATGGCTACACCTTC.

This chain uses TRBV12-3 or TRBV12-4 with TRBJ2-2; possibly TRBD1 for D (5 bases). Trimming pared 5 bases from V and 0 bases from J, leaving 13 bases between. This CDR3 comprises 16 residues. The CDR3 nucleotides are TGTGCCAGCAGTCAGTGGACACTCACGAACACCGGGGAGCTGTTTTTT. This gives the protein CASSQWTLTNTGELFF.

The CDR3, as DNA: TGTGCCAGCAGCCAGCTGACTAGCGGACGTGGGGATACGCAGTATTTT. It translates to CASSQLTSGRGDTQYF. This chain connects TRBV7-9 to TRBJ2-3; 9 positions match TRBD2. Germline trimming cut 5 bases from V and 6 bases from J; bases unmatched to any gene: 12. CDR3 length equals 16 residues. Germline CDR1 is SEHNR and CDR2 is FQNEAQ (reference sequence).

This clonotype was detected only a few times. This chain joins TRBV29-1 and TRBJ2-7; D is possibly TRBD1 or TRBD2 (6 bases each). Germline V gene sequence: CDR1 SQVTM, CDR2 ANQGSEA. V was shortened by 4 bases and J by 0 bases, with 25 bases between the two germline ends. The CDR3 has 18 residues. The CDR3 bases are TGCAGCGTTGGGGGGGAGGTCAGGGGACCCTCGTACTCCTACGAGCAGTACGTC. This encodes CSVGGEVRGPSYSYEQYV.

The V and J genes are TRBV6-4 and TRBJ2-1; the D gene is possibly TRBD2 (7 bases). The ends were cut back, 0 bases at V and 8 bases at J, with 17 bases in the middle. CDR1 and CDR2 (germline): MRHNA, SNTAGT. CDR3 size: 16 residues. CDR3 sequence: CASSDSGRGGIYEQFF. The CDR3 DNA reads TGTGCCAGCAGTGACTCAGGGAGGGGGGGAATCTATGAGCAGTTCTTC.

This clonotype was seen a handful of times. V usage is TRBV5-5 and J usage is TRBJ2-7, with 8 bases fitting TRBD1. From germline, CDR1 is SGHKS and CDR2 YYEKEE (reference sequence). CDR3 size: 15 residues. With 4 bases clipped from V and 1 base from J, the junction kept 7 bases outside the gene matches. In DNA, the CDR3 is TGTGCCAGCAGCGTGAATACAGGGGGATCCTACGAGCAGTACGTC. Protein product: CASSVNTGGSYEQYV.

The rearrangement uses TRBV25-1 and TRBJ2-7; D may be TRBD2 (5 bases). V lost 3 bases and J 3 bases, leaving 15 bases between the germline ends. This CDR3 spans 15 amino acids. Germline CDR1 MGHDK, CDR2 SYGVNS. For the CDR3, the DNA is TGTGCCAGCAGTGACGCGGGTAGGGCAGACTACGAGCAGTACTTC. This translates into CASSDAGRADYEQYF.